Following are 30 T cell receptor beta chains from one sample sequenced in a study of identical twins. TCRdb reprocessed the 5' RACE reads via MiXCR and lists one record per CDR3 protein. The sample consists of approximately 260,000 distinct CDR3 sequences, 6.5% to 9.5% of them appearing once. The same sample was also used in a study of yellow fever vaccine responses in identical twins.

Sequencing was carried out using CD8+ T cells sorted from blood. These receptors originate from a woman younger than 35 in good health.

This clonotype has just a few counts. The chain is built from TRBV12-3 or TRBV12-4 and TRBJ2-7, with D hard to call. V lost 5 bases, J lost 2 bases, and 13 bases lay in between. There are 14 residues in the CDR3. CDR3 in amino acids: CASSTSGRPYEQYF. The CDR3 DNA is TGTGCCAGCAGTACATCCGGGCGCCCCTACGAGCAGTACTTC.

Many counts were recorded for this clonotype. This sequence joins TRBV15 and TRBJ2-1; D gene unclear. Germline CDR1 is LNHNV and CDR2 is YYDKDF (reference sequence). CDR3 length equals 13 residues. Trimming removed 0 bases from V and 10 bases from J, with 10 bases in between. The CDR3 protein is CATSRESAAEQFF. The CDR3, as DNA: TGTGCCACCAGCAGAGAGTCGGCCGCCGAGCAGTTCTTC.

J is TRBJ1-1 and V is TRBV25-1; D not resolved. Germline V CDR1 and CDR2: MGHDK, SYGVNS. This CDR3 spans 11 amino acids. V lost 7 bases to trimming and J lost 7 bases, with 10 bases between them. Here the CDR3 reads CASMVYGEAFF. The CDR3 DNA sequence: TGTGCCAGCATGGTGTACGGTGAAGCTTTCTTT. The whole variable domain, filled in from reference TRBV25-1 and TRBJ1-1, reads EADIYQTPRYLVIGTGKKITLECSQTMGHDKMYWYQQDPGMELHLIHYSYGVNSTEKGDLSSESTVSRIRTEHFPLTLESARPSHTSQYLCASMVYGEAFFGQGTRLTVV.

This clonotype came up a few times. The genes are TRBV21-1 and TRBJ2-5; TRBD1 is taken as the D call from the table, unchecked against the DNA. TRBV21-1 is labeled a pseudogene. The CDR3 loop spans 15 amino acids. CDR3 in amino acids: CASSNSEGGQETQYF. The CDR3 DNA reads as TGTGCCAGCAGCAATAGCGAGGGGGGGCAGGAGACCCAGTACTTC.

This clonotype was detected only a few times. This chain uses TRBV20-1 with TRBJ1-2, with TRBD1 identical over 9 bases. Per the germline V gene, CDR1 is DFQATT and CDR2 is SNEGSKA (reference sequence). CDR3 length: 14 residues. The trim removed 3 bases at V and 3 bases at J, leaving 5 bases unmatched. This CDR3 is CSASKTGGDYGYTF. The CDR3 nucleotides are TGCAGTGCTAGCAAGACAGGGGGGGACTATGGCTACACCTTC.

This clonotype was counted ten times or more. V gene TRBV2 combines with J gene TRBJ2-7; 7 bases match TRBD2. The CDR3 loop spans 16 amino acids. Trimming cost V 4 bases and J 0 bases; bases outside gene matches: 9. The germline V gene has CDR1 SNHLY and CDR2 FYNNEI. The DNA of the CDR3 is TGTGCCAGCAGTGTATATGGGGGGGGAAGCTCCTACGAGCAGTACTTC. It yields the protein CASSVYGGGSSYEQYF. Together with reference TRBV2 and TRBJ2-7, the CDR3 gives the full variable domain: EPEVTQTPSHQVTQMGQEVILRCVPISNHLYFYWYRQILGQKVEFLVSFYNNEISEKSEIFDDQFSVERPDGSNFTLKIRSTKLEDSAMYFCASSVYGGGSSYEQYFGPGTRLTVT.

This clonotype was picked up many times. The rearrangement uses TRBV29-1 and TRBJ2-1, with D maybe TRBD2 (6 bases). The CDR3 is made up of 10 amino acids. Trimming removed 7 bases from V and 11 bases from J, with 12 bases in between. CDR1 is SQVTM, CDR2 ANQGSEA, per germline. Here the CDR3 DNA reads TGCAGCGGCTGGGACTCCCAGCAGTTCTTC. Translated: CSGWDSQQFF.

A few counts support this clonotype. CDR3: CASSPRGDRGQETQYF. In nucleotides, the CDR3 is TGTGCCAGCAGCCCCCGCGGGGACAGGGGACAAGAGACCCAGTACTTC. V is TRBV11-2 and J is TRBJ2-5; 10 nucleotides line up with TRBD1. Germline CDR1 SGHAT, CDR2 FQNNGV. J gave up 2 bases and V 5 bases, and 8 bases lay outside the gene matches. The CDR3 extends over 16 amino acids.

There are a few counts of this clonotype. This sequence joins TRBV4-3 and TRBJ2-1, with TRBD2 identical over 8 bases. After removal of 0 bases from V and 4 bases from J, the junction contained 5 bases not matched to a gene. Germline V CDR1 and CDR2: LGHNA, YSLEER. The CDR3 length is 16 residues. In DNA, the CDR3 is TGCGCCAGCAGCCAAGATTGGCGGGAGGCGTACAATGAGCAGTTCTTC. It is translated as CASSQDWREAYNEQFF.

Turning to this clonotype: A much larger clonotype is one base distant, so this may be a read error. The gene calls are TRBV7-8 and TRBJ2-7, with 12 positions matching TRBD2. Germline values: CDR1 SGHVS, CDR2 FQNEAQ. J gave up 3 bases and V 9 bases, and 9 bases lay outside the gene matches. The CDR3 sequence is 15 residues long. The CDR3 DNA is TGTGCCAGGAGCCCCGGGACTAGCGGGTACTACGAGCAGTACTTC. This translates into CARSPGTSGYYEQYF.

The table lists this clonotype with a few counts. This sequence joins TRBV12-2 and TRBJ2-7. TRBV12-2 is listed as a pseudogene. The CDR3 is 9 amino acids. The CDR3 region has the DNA TGTGCAAGTCGGCACGAGCAGTACTTC. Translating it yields CASRHEQYF.

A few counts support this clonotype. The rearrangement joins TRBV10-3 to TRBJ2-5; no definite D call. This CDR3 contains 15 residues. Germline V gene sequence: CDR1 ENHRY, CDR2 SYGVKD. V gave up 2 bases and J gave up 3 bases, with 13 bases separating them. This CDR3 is CAISEPTGAEETQYF. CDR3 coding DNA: TGTGCCATCAGTGAGCCAACCGGTGCCGAAGAGACCCAGTACTTC.

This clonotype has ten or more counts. The CDR3 protein is CASSGDRVTGELFF. The CDR3 DNA reads TGTGCCAGCAGCGGGGACAGAGTTACCGGGGAGCTGTTTTTT. The V gene is TRBV9, the J gene TRBJ2-2; 7 bases are a match to TRBD1. Trimming at V came to 3 bases and at J to 5 bases, leaving 4 bases not matched to a gene. The CDR3 extends over 14 amino acids. Per germline, CDR1 SGDLS and CDR2 YYNGEE.

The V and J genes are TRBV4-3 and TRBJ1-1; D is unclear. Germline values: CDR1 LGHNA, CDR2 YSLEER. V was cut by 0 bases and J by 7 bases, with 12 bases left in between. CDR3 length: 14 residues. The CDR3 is CASSQDQERYEAFF. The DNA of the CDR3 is TGCGCCAGCAGCCAAGACCAGGAACGTTATGAAGCTTTCTTT.

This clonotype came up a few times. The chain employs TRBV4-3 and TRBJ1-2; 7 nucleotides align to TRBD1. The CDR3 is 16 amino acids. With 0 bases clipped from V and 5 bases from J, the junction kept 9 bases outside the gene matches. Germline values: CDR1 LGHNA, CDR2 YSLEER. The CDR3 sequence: CASSQERAGGWYGYTF. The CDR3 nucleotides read TGCGCCAGCAGCCAAGAACGGGCAGGGGGATGGTATGGCTACACCTTC.

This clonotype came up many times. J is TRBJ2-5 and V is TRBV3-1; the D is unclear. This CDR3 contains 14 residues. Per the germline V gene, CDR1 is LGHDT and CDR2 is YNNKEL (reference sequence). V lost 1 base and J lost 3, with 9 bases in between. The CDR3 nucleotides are TGTGCCAGCAGCCAAGTACTGGCCGAAGAGACCCAGTACTTC. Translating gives CASSQVLAEETQYF.

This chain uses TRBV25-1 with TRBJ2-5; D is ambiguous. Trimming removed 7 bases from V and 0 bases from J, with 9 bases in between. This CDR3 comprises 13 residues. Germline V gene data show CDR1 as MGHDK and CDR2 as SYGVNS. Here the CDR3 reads CASNGPYQETQYF. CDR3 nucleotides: TGTGCCAGCAACGGACCGTACCAAGAGACCCAGTACTTC.

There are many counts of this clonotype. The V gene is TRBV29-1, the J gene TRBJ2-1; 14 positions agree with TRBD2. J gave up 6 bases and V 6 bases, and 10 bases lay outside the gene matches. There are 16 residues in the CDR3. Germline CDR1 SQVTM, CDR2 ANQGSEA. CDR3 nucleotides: TGCAGCGTCCGGGGACTAGCGGGAGAGGTGGGCAATGAGCAGTTCTTC. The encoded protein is CSVRGLAGEVGNEQFF.

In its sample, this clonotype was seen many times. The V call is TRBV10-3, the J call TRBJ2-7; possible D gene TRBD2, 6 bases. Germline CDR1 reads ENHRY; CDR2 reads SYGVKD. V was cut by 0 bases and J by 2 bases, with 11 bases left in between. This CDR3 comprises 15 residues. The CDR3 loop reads CAISESGGPTYEQYF. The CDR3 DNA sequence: TGTGCCATCAGTGAGTCGGGGGGACCCACCTACGAGCAGTACTTC.

DNA of the CDR3: TGTGCCAGCAGCCGCGCGCAGGGGCTTACCTACGAGCAGTACTTC. This translates into CASSRAQGLTYEQYF. The chain combines TRBV7-9 with TRBJ2-7; possibly TRBD1 for D (6 bases). The CDR3 sequence is 15 residues long. CDR1 SEHNR and CDR2 FQNEAQ come from the germline V gene (reference sequence). Trimming left V 5 bases short and J 2 bases short, with 16 bases between.

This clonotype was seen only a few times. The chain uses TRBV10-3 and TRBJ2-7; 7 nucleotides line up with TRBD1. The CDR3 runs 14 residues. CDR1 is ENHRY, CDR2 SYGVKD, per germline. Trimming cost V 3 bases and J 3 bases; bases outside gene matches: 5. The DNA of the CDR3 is TGTGCCATCAGTGAAGGACAGGCCCACTACGAGCAGTACTTC. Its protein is CAISEGQAHYEQYF.

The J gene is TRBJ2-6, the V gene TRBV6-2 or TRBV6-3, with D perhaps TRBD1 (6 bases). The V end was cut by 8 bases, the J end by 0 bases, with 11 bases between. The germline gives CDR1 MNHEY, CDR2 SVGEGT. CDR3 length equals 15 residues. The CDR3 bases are TGTGCCAGCGCTGAGACAGGCTCTGGGGCCAACGTCCTGACTTTC. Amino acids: CASAETGSGANVLTF.

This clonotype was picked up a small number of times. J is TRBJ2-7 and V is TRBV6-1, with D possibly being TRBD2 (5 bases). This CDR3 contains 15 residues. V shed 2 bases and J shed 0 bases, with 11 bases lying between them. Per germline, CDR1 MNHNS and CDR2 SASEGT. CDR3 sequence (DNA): TGTGCCAGCAGTGAATTATCGGGGAGCTCCTACGAGCAGTACTTC. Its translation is CASSELSGSSYEQYF.

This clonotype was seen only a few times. This chain's CDR3 is CASSQGDRGASYNSPLHF. The DNA of the CDR3 is TGTGCCAGCAGCCAAGGTGACCGGGGGGCCTCCTATAATTCACCCCTCCACTTT. This rearrangement joins TRBV3-1 to TRBJ1-6, with D maybe TRBD1 (6 bases). Trimming left V 1 base short and J 0 bases short, with 13 bases between. This CDR3 contains 18 residues. The germline V gene has CDR1 LGHDT and CDR2 YNNKEL (reference sequence).

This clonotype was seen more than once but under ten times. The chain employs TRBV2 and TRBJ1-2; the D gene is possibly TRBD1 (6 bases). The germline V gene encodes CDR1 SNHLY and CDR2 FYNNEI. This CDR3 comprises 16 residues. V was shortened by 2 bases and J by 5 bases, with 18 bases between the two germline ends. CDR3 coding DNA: TGTGCCAGCAGTGAAAGGGACATTCAGCCCCTTTATGGCTACACCTTC. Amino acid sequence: CASSERDIQPLYGYTF.

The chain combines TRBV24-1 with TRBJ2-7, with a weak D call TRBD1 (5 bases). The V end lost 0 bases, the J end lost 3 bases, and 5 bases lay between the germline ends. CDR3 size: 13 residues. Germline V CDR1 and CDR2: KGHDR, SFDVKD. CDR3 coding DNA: TGTGCCACCAGTGATTTGGACAGCTACGAGCAGTACTTC. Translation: CATSDLDSYEQYF.

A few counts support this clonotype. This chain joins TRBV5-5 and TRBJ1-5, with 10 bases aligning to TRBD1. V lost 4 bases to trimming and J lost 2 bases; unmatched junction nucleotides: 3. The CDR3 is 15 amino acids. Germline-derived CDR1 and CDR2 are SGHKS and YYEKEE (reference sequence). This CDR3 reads CASSMGTGGNQPQHF. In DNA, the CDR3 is TGTGCCAGCAGCATGGGGACAGGGGGCAATCAGCCCCAGCATTTT.

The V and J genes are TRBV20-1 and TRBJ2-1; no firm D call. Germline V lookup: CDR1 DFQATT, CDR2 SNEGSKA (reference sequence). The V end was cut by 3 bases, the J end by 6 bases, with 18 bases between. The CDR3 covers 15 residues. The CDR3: CSARWRHLRTNEQFF. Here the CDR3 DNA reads TGCAGTGCTAGGTGGCGACACCTCAGGACCAATGAGCAGTTCTTC.

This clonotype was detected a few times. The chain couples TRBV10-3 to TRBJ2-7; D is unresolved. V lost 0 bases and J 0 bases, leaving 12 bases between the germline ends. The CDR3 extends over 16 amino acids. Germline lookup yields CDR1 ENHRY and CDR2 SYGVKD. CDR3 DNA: TGTGCCATCAGTGAGTCAATACATCCGAGCTCCTACGAGCAGTACTTC. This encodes CAISESIHPSSYEQYF.

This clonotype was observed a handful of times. CDR3 protein: CASSDRGPADTQYF. CDR3 bases: TGCGCCAGCAGCGACAGGGGGCCGGCAGATACGCAGTATTTT. The chain joins TRBV5-1 to TRBJ2-3, with 10 bases fitting TRBD1. The V gene's germline CDR1 is SGHRS and CDR2 YFSETQ. The CDR3 runs 14 residues. Trimming removed 4 bases from V and 4 bases from J; junction bases left unmatched: 3.